Presented here are 30 T cell receptor beta chains from one specimen sequenced in a study of Ad26.COV2.S vaccination and SARS-CoV-2 variants. Treatment defined: roughly 18 received Ad26.COV2.S at low or high dose, single or two shots; about five received placebo; per-sample allocation not given. The samples date from day 63 after the first vaccine or placebo injection. The data were produced by immunoSEQ multiplex PCR, yet TCRdb's version contains in-frame clones alone and is incomplete. Among roughly 400,000 clones, about 88% were seen once, and the ten largest hold under 2%. Here the sequenced sample was peripheral blood, taken in a trial of Ad26.COV2.S vaccine versus placebo. All receptors derive from a person between 18 and 65 years old who received the Ad26.COV2.S COVID-19 vaccine or a placebo.

The chain carries TRBV10-3 and TRBJ2-1, with D perhaps TRBD2 (6 bases). The CDR3 is made up of 16 amino acids. Looked up from germline, CDR1 is ENHRY and CDR2 is SYGVKD. The V end was cut by 0 bases, the J end by 4 bases, with 13 bases between. CDR3 in DNA: TGTGCCATCAGTGAGTCGATTAGGGACTCTTACAATGAGCAGTTCTTC. Amino acids: CAISESIRDSYNEQFF.

J is TRBJ2-5 and V is TRBV5-8; TRBD1 or TRBD2 may be the D gene (6 bases each). Trimming took off 4 bases at V and 5 bases at J, with 18 bases between the two ends. Germline V gives CDR1 SGHTS, CDR2 YDEGEE. The CDR3 has 15 residues. CDR3 DNA sequence: TGTGCCAGCAGCCCGAGGGGGGTCGCTTGGGAGACCCAGTACTTC. It specifies CASSPRGVAWETQYF.

The chain uses TRBV19 and TRBJ2-3; 7 bases map to TRBD1. V was pared by 7 bases and J by 5 bases, with 6 bases of the junction left unmatched. The CDR3 covers 13 residues. In germline, CDR1 is LNHDA, CDR2 SQIVND (reference sequence). For the CDR3, the DNA is TGTGCCAGTAATGAGGGGGCGGGAGATACGCAGTATTTT. It translates to CASNEGAGDTQYF.

This clone was recorded once. The chain employs TRBV5-1 and TRBJ2-3; 8 positions agree with TRBD2. The V segment lost 4 bases and the J segment 3 bases; nucleotides outside the gene matches: 4. Germline V CDR1 and CDR2: SGHRS, YFSETQ. The CDR3 loop spans 14 amino acids. CDR3 sequence (DNA): TGCGCCAGCAGCACAGCTAGCGGGACAGATACGCAGTATTTT. Translation: CASSTASGTDTQYF.

The rearrangement uses TRBV28 and TRBJ2-5; D possibly corresponds to TRBD2 (7 bases). This CDR3 comprises 14 residues. With 7 bases removed from V and 1 base from J, the gap between germline ends came to 13 bases. Germline lookup yields CDR1 MDHEN and CDR2 SYDVKM. This CDR3 is CASTIGGGQETQYF. CDR3 nucleotides: TGTGCCAGCACCATAGGGGGGGGCCAAGAGACCCAGTACTTC.

The gene calls are TRBV18 and TRBJ1-2; D gene unclear. CDR3 length: 15 amino acids. With 0 bases removed from V and 2 bases from J, the gap between germline ends came to 10 bases. CDR1 is KGHSH and CDR2 is LQKENI in the germline V gene. The CDR3 DNA follows: TGTGCCAGCTCACCACCAGCGGGGAACAACTATGGCTACACCTTC. Its protein product is CASSPPAGNNYGYTF. Based on the CDR3 plus reference TRBV18 and TRBJ1-2, the full variable domain is NAGVMQNPRHLVRRRGQEARLRCSPMKGHSHVYWYRQLPEEGLKFMVYLQKENIIDESGMPKERFSAEFPKEGPSILRIQQVVRGDSAAYFCASSPPAGNNYGYTFGSGTRLTVV.

The genes are TRBV10-3 and TRBJ2-3; 9 nucleotides agree with TRBD2. V dropped 6 bases and J dropped 0; count of bases not matched to a gene: 4. The CDR3 runs to 15 residues. The germline gives CDR1 ENHRY, CDR2 SYGVKD. In nucleotides, the CDR3 is TGTGCCATCAGGGGGAGCGGGAGGAGCACAGATACGCAGTATTTT. Translated: CAIRGSGRSTDTQYF.

The chain couples TRBV12-3 or TRBV12-4 to TRBJ1-6, with D unclear. The CDR3 totals 12 residues. V dropped 3 bases and J dropped 7 bases, with 4 bases sitting between them. Here the CDR3 reads CASSLRNSPLHF. The DNA of the CDR3 is TGTGCCAGCAGTTTGAGGAATTCACCCCTCCACTTT.

The gene calls are TRBV6-5 and TRBJ1-4; D might be TRBD1 (6 bases). CDR3 length: 16 residues. V gave up 2 bases and J gave up 5 bases, with 15 bases separating them. Germline V gives CDR1 MNHEY, CDR2 SVGAGI. The CDR3 bases are TGTGCCAGCAGTTACGGTCGTGGCAGGGGAAATGAAAAACTGTTTTTT. Its protein is CASSYGRGRGNEKLFF.

The rearrangement uses TRBV30 and TRBJ2-1; D assignment may be TRBD1 or TRBD2 (6 bases each). This CDR3 spans 13 amino acids. Germline V gene lookup returns CDR1 GTSNPN and CDR2 SVGIG (reference sequence). Trimming shortened V by 0 bases and J by 9 bases, and 12 bases separated the two germline ends. The CDR3 protein is CAWSVRRGAEQFF. In DNA, the CDR3 is TGTGCCTGGAGTGTAAGGAGGGGGGCTGAGCAGTTCTTC.

This clone was counted a single time. V usage is TRBV30 and J usage is TRBJ2-7, with TRBD1 identical over 7 bases. Germline trimming cut 4 bases from V and 3 bases from J; bases unmatched to any gene: 6. This CDR3 spans 13 amino acids. CDR1 is GTSNPN, CDR2 SVGIG, per germline (reference sequence). The CDR3 is CAWKLGQNYEQYF. The CDR3, as DNA: TGTGCCTGGAAACTGGGACAGAACTACGAGCAGTACTTC.

The chain employs TRBV6-4 and TRBJ2-1; TRBD2 agrees at 13 bases. The CDR3 consists of 15 residues. Germline CDR1 is MRHNA and CDR2 is SNTAGT. Trimming cost V 6 bases and J 6 bases; bases outside gene matches: 5. The CDR3 loop is CASSFGTSGTNEQFF. CDR3 nucleotides: TGTGCCAGCAGCTTTGGGACTAGCGGGACCAATGAGCAGTTCTTC.

The rearrangement joins TRBV5-1 to TRBJ2-2; maybe TRBD1 (7 bases). Germline loops: CDR1 SGHRS, CDR2 YFSETQ. The CDR3 is 16 residues long. With 1 base removed from V and 6 bases from J, the gap between germline ends came to 16 bases. The CDR3 sequence is CASSLSAGGLAGELFF. DNA of the CDR3: TGCGCCAGCAGCTTGTCGGCAGGGGGACTGGCCGGGGAGCTGTTTTTT.

The gene calls are TRBV3-1 (or the pseudogene TRBV3-2) and TRBJ2-1, with 8 bases matching TRBD1. CDR3 length: 14 residues. V was clipped by 4 bases and J by 6 bases; unmatched bases: 5. Germline CDR1 and CDR2: LGHDT and YNNKEL (reference sequence). The CDR3 DNA sequence: TGTGCCAGCAGCCCGGACAGGGTGGGCAATGAGCAGTTCTTC. Protein product: CASSPDRVGNEQFF.

This clone was observed once. The rearrangement links TRBV3-1 (or the pseudogene TRBV3-2) to TRBJ1-2; no clear D gene. The germline CDR1 and CDR2 sequences are LGHDT and YNNKEL (reference sequence). The CDR3 contains 13 residues. V was shortened by 4 bases and J by 5 bases, with 11 bases between the two germline ends. The CDR3: CASSLLGDYGYTF. The CDR3, as DNA: TGTGCCAGCAGCCTCCTGGGTGATTATGGCTACACCTTC.

This chain joins TRBV19 and TRBJ1-2; no clear D. The germline gives CDR1 LNHDA, CDR2 SQIVND (reference sequence). The CDR3 contains 13 residues. Trimming cost V 5 bases and J 5 bases, with 12 bases left between them. The CDR3 spells CASSVDGLYGYTF. In DNA, the CDR3 is TGTGCCAGTAGTGTGGACGGTTTATATGGCTACACCTTC.

The chain recombines TRBV6-5 with TRBJ2-7; D is possibly TRBD2 (7 bases). Germline loops: CDR1 MNHEY, CDR2 SVGAGI. This CDR3 region has 15 residues. V lost 0 bases and J lost 1, with 10 bases in between. The DNA of the CDR3 is TGTGCCAGCAGTTACTCAGGGGGGGGTTCCTACGAGCAGTACTTC. Its protein is CASSYSGGGSYEQYF.

The genes are TRBV6-5 and TRBJ1-4; 8 bases fit TRBD1. The CDR3 extends over 15 amino acids. Trimming took 5 bases from V and 6 from J; bases not matched to a gene: 8. The germline gives CDR1 MNHEY, CDR2 SVGAGI. CDR3 DNA: TGTGCCAGCAGTCGACAGGGGCCAACGGATGAAAAACTGTTTTTT. This codes for CASSRQGPTDEKLFF.

This chain connects TRBV28 to TRBJ2-7; possibly TRBD1 for D (5 bases). CDR1 MDHEN and CDR2 SYDVKM come from the germline V gene. Trimming removed 2 bases from V and 2 bases from J, with 10 bases in between. The CDR3 is 14 amino acids. Here the CDR3 DNA reads TGTGCCAGCAGTTTAGGGCAGACAGCCTACGAGCAGTACTTC. Its translation: CASSLGQTAYEQYF. The variable domain in full, with the rest retrieved from reference TRBV28 and TRBJ2-7, is DVKVTQSSRYLVKRTGEKVFLECVQDMDHENMFWYRQDPGLGLRLIYFSYDVKMKEKGDIPEGYSVSREKKERFSLILESASTNQTSMYLCASSLGQTAYEQYFGPGTRLTVT.

The chain links TRBV18 to TRBJ1-1; possible D gene TRBD1, 5 bases. CDR3 length: 14 amino acids. Per the germline V gene, CDR1 is KGHSH and CDR2 is LQKENI. Deletions cut 3 bases from V and 4 bases from J, with 12 bases between. Here the CDR3 reads CASSPLVGGTEAFF. DNA of the CDR3: TGTGCCAGCTCACCGCTAGTTGGGGGCACTGAAGCTTTCTTT. The full variable domain, rest sourced from reference TRBV18 and TRBJ1-1, is NAGVMQNPRHLVRRRGQEARLRCSPMKGHSHVYWYRQLPEEGLKFMVYLQKENIIDESGMPKERFSAEFPKEGPSILRIQQVVRGDSAAYFCASSPLVGGTEAFFGQGTRLTVV.

V usage is TRBV5-1 and J usage is TRBJ2-1, with D hard to call. The CDR3 is made up of 14 amino acids. Germline CDR1 is SGHRS and CDR2 is YFSETQ. The V end lost 0 bases, the J end lost 10 bases, and 14 bases lay between the germline ends. CDR3 residues: CASSLELARWEQFF. The CDR3 DNA reads as TGCGCCAGCAGCTTGGAGCTGGCTCGCTGGGAGCAGTTCTTC. Variable domain in full (rest from reference TRBV5-1 and TRBJ2-1): KAGVTQTPRYLIKTRGQQVTLSCSPISGHRSVSWYQQTPGQGLQFLFEYFSETQRNKGNFPGRFSGRQFSNSRSEMNVSTLELGDSALYLCASSLELARWEQFFGPGTRLTVL.

This clone has a single count. The rearrangement joins TRBV5-3 to TRBJ1-6, with 10 bases fitting TRBD1. TRBV5-3 is an ORF for which the function is uncertain. Trimming at V came to 4 bases and at J to 10 bases, leaving 11 bases not matched to a gene. The CDR3 covers 16 residues. The chain's CDR3 is CARSEPSGTGDSPLHF. CDR3 coding DNA: TGTGCCAGAAGCGAACCCTCCGGGACAGGGGACTCACCCCTCCACTTT.

The chain employs TRBV2 and TRBJ1-1; 7 bases map to TRBD1. In germline, CDR1 is SNHLY, CDR2 FYNNEI. V was clipped by 9 bases and J by 1 base; unmatched bases: 5. The length of the CDR3 is 13 residues. CDR3 nucleotide sequence: TGTGCCAGAAGACAGGGCAGGAACACTGAAGCTTTCTTT. Its protein is CARRQGRNTEAFF.

The chain combines TRBV27 with TRBJ2-5; D is perhaps TRBD1 (7 bases). The CDR3 has 16 amino acids. Germline values: CDR1 MNHEY, CDR2 SMNVEV (reference sequence). Trimming pared 5 bases from V and 2 bases from J, leaving 18 bases between. In DNA, the CDR3 is TGTGCCAGCAGTACACAGGGGCGGAGGGGGCAAGAGACCCAGTACTTC. Its protein product is CASSTQGRRGQETQYF.

The chain carries TRBV19 and TRBJ2-1; 11 nucleotides match TRBD2. CDR3 length: 14 amino acids. The ends lost 6 bases at V and 14 bases at J; junction bases unmatched: 12. Per the germline V gene, CDR1 is LNHDA and CDR2 is SQIVND (reference sequence). The CDR3 region has the DNA TGTGCCAGTAGCCGACCACTAGCGGGAGTGACGAAGTTCTTC. Encoded protein: CASSRPLAGVTKFF.

This chain connects TRBV6-1 to TRBJ2-7; the match to TRBD2 covers 10 bases. This CDR3 is 19 amino acids long. The germline CDR1 and CDR2 sequences are MNHNS and SASEGT. V lost 4 bases, J lost 6 bases, and 21 bases stayed unmatched. CDR3 nucleotide sequence: TGTGCCAGCAGTGTCCGAAGCGGGAGGGCTACCAATCTCTCGAGCGAGCAGTACTTC. Protein product: CASSVRSGRATNLSSEQYF.

The DNA of the CDR3 is TGTGCCAGCAGTGAGGCGGGGGCGGACTACGAGCAGTACTTC. The encoded protein is CASSEAGADYEQYF. This chain links TRBV25-1 with TRBJ2-7; D is possibly TRBD2 (7 bases). In germline, CDR1 is MGHDK, CDR2 SYGVNS. The V end was cut by 3 bases, the J end by 3 bases, with 12 bases between. The CDR3 runs to 14 residues.

The genes are TRBV28 and TRBJ1-1; D not resolved. Germline CDR1 MDHEN, CDR2 SYDVKM. This CDR3 is built from 12 residues. V was cut by 4 bases and J by 6 bases, with 9 bases left in between. CDR3 loop: CASSSGSPEAFF. CDR3 coding DNA: TGTGCCAGCAGTTCGGGGTCCCCTGAAGCTTTCTTT.

The gene calls are TRBV30 and TRBJ2-7, with 11 bases identical to TRBD2. Germline lookup yields CDR1 GTSNPN and CDR2 SVGIG (reference sequence). This CDR3 region has 13 residues. With V trimmed by 5 bases and J by 6 bases, 6 bases remained unmatched. The CDR3 nucleotides are TGTGCCTGGCGACTAGCGGGAACCGTCGAGCAGTACTTC. This translates into CAWRLAGTVEQYF. Supplemented by reference TRBV30 and TRBJ2-7, the full variable domain reads SQTIHQWPATLVQPVGSPLSLECTVEGTSNPNLYWYRQAAGRGLQLLFYSVGIGQISSEVPQNLSASRPQDRQFILSSKKLLLSDSGFYLCAWRLAGTVEQYFGPGTRLTVT.

The chain joins TRBV12-3 or TRBV12-4 to TRBJ2-2, with D unresolved. The CDR3 is 13 amino acids. The V end lost 3 bases, the J end lost 7 bases, and 9 bases lay between the germline ends. The CDR3 bases are TGTGCCAGCAGTTTCCCCCATGACGGGGAGCTGTTTTTT. Translated, it gives CASSFPHDGELFF.